The 31 T cell receptor beta chains presented below share a single source sample, sequenced in a study of T cell responses to AZD1222 COVID-19 vaccine. Here immunoSEQ multiplex PCR was the method, and the copy in TCRdb shows in-frame clones only, minus some. The top ten clones hold 1% to 1.4% of a sample with approximately 160,000 clones, around 92% of them seen once. Sequences were derived from peripheral blood, sampled 28 days after the second AZD1222 dose. The receptors were gathered from an adult who received the AZD1222 COVID-19 vaccine.

This clone was counted a few times. V is TRBV5-6 and J is TRBJ2-1; no definite D call. Germline V CDR1 and CDR2: SGHDT, YYEEEE. Trimming pared 1 base from V and 3 bases from J, leaving 11 bases between. The CDR3 covers 15 residues. The chain's CDR3 is CASSLNAVDYNEQFF. For the CDR3, the DNA is TGTGCCAGCAGCTTGAACGCGGTGGACTACAATGAGCAGTTCTTC.

This clone was seen only once. This rearrangement joins TRBV11-2 to TRBJ1-3, with a possible D match to TRBD1 (6 bases). CDR1 and CDR2 from the germline V gene are SGHAT and FQNNGV. Trimming shortened V by 6 bases and J by 0 bases, and 24 bases separated the two germline ends. This CDR3 comprises 19 residues. The CDR3 here is CASRTLRGQPEISGNTIYF. As DNA, the CDR3 is TGTGCCAGCAGAACCCTTAGAGGACAGCCAGAAATCTCTGGAAACACCATATATTTT.

V usage is TRBV6-5 and J usage is TRBJ2-5; TRBD1 agrees at 7 bases. The CDR3 sequence is 13 residues long. Germline V gene sequence: CDR1 MNHEY, CDR2 SVGAGI. Trimming cost V 5 bases and J 3 bases; bases outside gene matches: 3. CDR3 nucleotide sequence: TGTGCCAGCAGTCACGGGACAGAAGAGACCCAGTACTTC. Its translation is CASSHGTEETQYF.

The chain employs TRBV19 and TRBJ2-7; perhaps TRBD1 as D (5 bases). With 6 bases removed from V and 0 bases from J, the gap between germline ends came to 12 bases. The CDR3 consists of 14 residues. CDR1 and CDR2 (germline): LNHDA, SQIVND (reference sequence). In DNA form, the CDR3 reads TGTGCCAGTAGACTCAGGGCATTCTCCTACGAGCAGTACTTC. As protein: CASRLRAFSYEQYF.

This chain connects TRBV7-9 to TRBJ1-2, with 9 positions matching TRBD1. The CDR3 contains 14 residues. Per germline, CDR1 SEHNR and CDR2 FQNEAQ (reference sequence). The J segment lost 8 bases and the V segment lost 0 bases, leaving 4 bases of the junction unmatched. The CDR3 spells CASSLAGTGNGYTF. For the CDR3, the DNA is TGTGCCAGCAGCTTAGCCGGGACAGGGAACGGCTACACCTTC. Filled out from reference TRBV7-9 and TRBJ1-2, the complete variable domain reads DTGVSQNPRHKITKRGQNVTFRCDPISEHNRLYWYRQTLGQGPEFLTYFQNEAQLEKSRLLSDRFSAERPKGSFSTLEIQRTEQGDSAMYLCASSLAGTGNGYTFGSGTRLTVV.

The chain carries TRBV9 and TRBJ1-2; TRBD1 is a possible D gene (6 bases). V dropped 4 bases and J dropped 4 bases, with 17 bases sitting between them. The CDR3 contains 15 residues. CDR1 and CDR2 (germline): SGDLS, YYNGEE. The CDR3 loop reads CASSSSPDRSYGYTF. The CDR3 nucleotides are TGTGCCAGCAGCTCGAGCCCTGACAGGTCCTATGGCTACACCTTC. The full variable domain, its missing parts supplied by reference TRBV9 and TRBJ1-2, is DSGVTQTPKHLITATGQRVTLRCSPRSGDLSVYWYQQSLDQGLQFLIQYYNGEERAKGNILERFSAQQFPDLHSELNLSSLELGDSALYFCASSSSPDRSYGYTFGSGTRLTVV.

The chain couples TRBV3-1 (or the pseudogene TRBV3-2) to TRBJ1-5; possibly TRBD1 for D (5 bases). Between the trimmed V and J ends, which lost 4 bases and 3 bases, there was a span of 16 bases. The CDR3 runs 16 residues. Germline CDR1 reads LGHDT; CDR2 reads YNNKEL (reference sequence). The CDR3 loop reads CASSPQGTEFNQPQHF. CDR3 nucleotides: TGTGCCAGCAGCCCCCAAGGGACCGAATTCAATCAGCCCCAGCATTTT.

This chain's CDR3 is CASSYSEVTGNTIYF. For the CDR3, the DNA is TGTGCCAGCAGTTACTCGGAGGTAACCGGAAACACCATATATTTT. This sequence joins TRBV6-5 and TRBJ1-3, with D uncertain. CDR3 length: 15 residues. Trimming removed 0 bases at V and 4 bases at J, with 10 bases between. CDR1 MNHEY and CDR2 SVGAGI come from the germline V gene.

J is TRBJ2-1 and V is TRBV6-4; 13 nucleotides line up with TRBD2. Germline CDR1 reads MRHNA; CDR2 reads SNTAGT. The CDR3 consists of 16 residues. The V and J ends lost 0 bases and 5 bases, in that order; junction bases with no gene match: 1. The CDR3 region is CASSDSTSGGHNEQFF. The CDR3 DNA reads TGTGCCAGCAGTGACTCGACTAGCGGGGGGCACAATGAGCAGTTCTTC.

The CDR3 DNA reads TGTGCCAGTATAATCAGGGGTTCGAACACTGAAGCTTTCTTT. This codes for CASIIRGSNTEAFF. The chain couples TRBV19 to TRBJ1-1, with D perhaps TRBD1 (6 bases). Trimming removed 7 bases from V and 1 base from J, with 13 bases in between. In germline, CDR1 is LNHDA, CDR2 SQIVND (reference sequence). The CDR3 is 14 residues long.

The gene calls are TRBV27 and TRBJ1-1, with D tentatively TRBD1 (6 bases). V lost 10 bases and J lost 3, with 18 bases in between. The CDR3 length is 14 residues. Germline CDR1 is MNHEY and CDR2 is SMNVEV (reference sequence). CDR3 protein: CATSPDSSHTEAFF. CDR3 nucleotides: TGTGCCACAAGTCCGGACAGTTCGCACACTGAAGCTTTCTTT.

The chain links TRBV7-9 to TRBJ1-2; D gene unclear. The V and J ends lost 4 bases and 3 bases respectively, with 15 bases between them. Germline values: CDR1 SEHNR, CDR2 FQNEAQ (reference sequence). CDR3 length: 15 residues. The CDR3 loop is CASSYRRQEHYGYTF. The DNA for the CDR3 is TGTGCCAGCAGCTACCGTCGGCAGGAGCACTATGGCTACACCTTC.

This sequence joins TRBV10-3 and TRBJ1-6; D unclear. In germline, CDR1 is ENHRY, CDR2 SYGVKD. The V gene lost 5 bases and the J gene lost 5 bases, with 19 bases spanning the gap. The CDR3 runs 17 residues. The chain's CDR3 is CAISKSRGWQDNSPLHF. CDR3 in DNA: TGTGCCATCAGTAAGAGCCGGGGATGGCAGGATAATTCACCCCTCCACTTT.

The genes are TRBV10-3 and TRBJ2-7; D might be TRBD1 (6 bases). Germline CDR1 ENHRY, CDR2 SYGVKD. The length of the CDR3 is 14 residues. V gave up 1 base and J gave up 3 bases, with 10 bases separating them. Here the CDR3 reads CAISEWDKDYEQYF. Written as DNA, the CDR3 is TGTGCCATCAGTGAGTGGGACAAAGACTACGAGCAGTACTTC.

The chain joins TRBV10-3 to TRBJ1-6, with 11 bases lining up with TRBD1. CDR3 length equals 13 residues. J was trimmed by 8 bases and V by 10 bases; bases with no gene match: 4. Germline CDR1 and CDR2: ENHRY and SYGVKD. The CDR3 loop reads CANKGQGDSPLHF. CDR3 coding DNA: TGTGCCAACAAGGGACAGGGGGATTCACCCCTCCACTTT.

The chain has TRBV6-1 and TRBJ2-1; TRBD2 might be the D (5 bases). The CDR3 is made up of 15 amino acids. From germline, CDR1 is MNHNS and CDR2 SASEGT. Between the trimmed V and J ends, which lost 3 bases and 0 bases, there was a span of 9 bases. The CDR3 DNA reads TGTGCCAGCAGTGACCGGGGTTTCTCCTACAATGAGCAGTTCTTC. It encodes CASSDRGFSYNEQFF.

This chain links TRBV2 with TRBJ1-1, with TRBD1 as a possible D gene (6 bases). Germline CDR1 is SNHLY and CDR2 is FYNNEI. The CDR3 is 13 amino acids. V was cut by 6 bases and J by 5 bases, with 13 bases left in between. In DNA form, the CDR3 reads TGTGCCAGCAGATTACAGGGTGGGACTGAAGCTTTCTTT. Its protein product is CASRLQGGTEAFF.

This chain links TRBV12-5 with TRBJ2-7; possibly TRBD1 or TRBD2 for D (5 bases each). Trimming removed 10 bases from V and 2 bases from J, with 12 bases in between. This CDR3 has 12 amino acids. Looked up from germline, CDR1 is LGHNT and CDR2 is FRNRAP. In DNA form, the CDR3 reads TGTGCTACGTCGGGGCTAACCTACGAGCAGTACTTC. It codes for CATSGLTYEQYF.

This chain joins TRBV29-1 and TRBJ2-1, with D perhaps given as TRBD1 or TRBD2 (5 bases each). The germline V gene has CDR1 SQVTM and CDR2 ANQGSEA. The CDR3 has 10 amino acids. Trimming took 8 bases from V and 9 from J, leaving 11 bases between them. The CDR3 DNA reads TGCAGCTCAGGGACGATTGAGCAGTTCTTC. This codes for CSSGTIEQFF.

V is TRBV9 and J is TRBJ2-2; TRBD1 is a possible D gene (5 bases). CDR1 and CDR2 from the germline V gene are SGDLS and YYNGEE. The V end lost 3 bases, the J end lost 0 bases, and 12 bases lay between the germline ends. The CDR3 has 16 residues. CDR3 amino acids: CASSARQTPNTGELFF. The DNA for the CDR3 is TGTGCCAGCAGCGCCCGACAGACCCCGAACACCGGGGAGCTGTTTTTT.

This chain links TRBV13 with TRBJ2-1; D remains ambiguous. There are 13 residues in the CDR3. The germline V gene encodes CDR1 PRHDT and CDR2 FYEKMQ (reference sequence). V lost 4 bases, J lost 3 bases, and 7 bases lay in between. The CDR3 nucleotides read TGTGCCAGCAGCTGGGGTCTCTACAATGAGCAGTTCTTC. This gives the protein CASSWGLYNEQFF. Supplemented by reference TRBV13 and TRBJ2-1, the full variable domain reads AAGVIQSPRHLIKEKRETATLKCYPIPRHDTVYWYQQGPGQDPQFLISFYEKMQSDKGSIPDRFSAQQFSDYHSELNMSSLELGDSALYFCASSWGLYNEQFFGPGTRLTVL.

The V and J genes are TRBV11-3 and TRBJ2-7; D may be TRBD1 (6 bases). Trimming pared 8 bases from V and 3 bases from J, leaving 11 bases between. CDR1 is SGHNT and CDR2 is YENEEA in the germline V gene. The CDR3 is 12 residues long. The DNA for the CDR3 is TGTGCCAGCGCCCAAGGGGGCTACGAGCAGTACTTC. Amino acid sequence: CASAQGGYEQYF.

The chain has TRBV10-3 and TRBJ2-1, with a weak D call TRBD1 (6 bases). Looked up from germline, CDR1 is ENHRY and CDR2 is SYGVKD. V lost 7 bases to trimming and J lost 3 bases, with 19 bases between them. CDR3 size: 16 residues. For the CDR3, the DNA is TGTGCCATCAATGGGCAGGGGCCGGGGAACTACAATGAGCAGTTCTTC. Its translation is CAINGQGPGNYNEQFF.

V usage is TRBV29-1 and J usage is TRBJ1-2; no clear D. This CDR3 contains 8 residues. With 4 bases removed from V and 7 bases from J, the gap between germline ends came to 1 base. Germline V gene lookup returns CDR1 SQVTM and CDR2 ANQGSEA. The CDR3 region is CSVGGYTF. The CDR3 DNA sequence: TGCAGCGTTGGTGGCTACACCTTC.

This sequence joins TRBV10-2 and TRBJ2-2; D remains ambiguous. The ends were cut back, 3 bases at V and 3 bases at J, with 2 bases in the middle. The V gene's germline CDR1 is WSHSY and CDR2 SAAADI. The CDR3 extends over 12 amino acids. The chain's CDR3 is CASSDYTGELFF. Here the CDR3 DNA reads TGCGCCAGCAGTGATTACACCGGGGAGCTGTTTTTT.

The V gene is TRBV11-2, the J gene TRBJ2-5; perhaps TRBD1 as D (5 bases). CDR3 size: 14 residues. The germline V and J ends were trimmed by 5 bases and 2 bases, with 12 bases remaining between them. Germline V CDR1 and CDR2: SGHAT, FQNNGV. CDR3 residues: CASSREQVQETQYF. DNA for the CDR3: TGTGCCAGCAGCCGAGAACAGGTGCAAGAGACCCAGTACTTC.

V usage is TRBV4-1 and J usage is TRBJ2-7, with 10 positions matching TRBD1. CDR1 is MGHRA, CDR2 YSYEKL, per germline. The CDR3 contains 16 residues. Trimming at V came to 1 base and at J to 0 bases, leaving 3 bases not matched to a gene. The CDR3 DNA reads TGCGCCAGCAGCCAAGGGGGACAGGGGCGCTCCTACGAGCAGTACTTC. Its translation is CASSQGGQGRSYEQYF.

This clone was observed a single time. This chain uses TRBV2 with TRBJ1-2; D is possibly TRBD1 (6 bases). Germline CDR1 is SNHLY and CDR2 is FYNNEI. V gave up 5 bases and J gave up 4 bases, with 8 bases separating them. CDR3 length: 12 residues. This chain's CDR3 is CASSRGTYGYTF. CDR3 bases: TGTGCCAGCAGTAGGGGGACCTATGGCTACACCTTC.

This clone was detected once. The chain uses TRBV15 and TRBJ1-2, with D possibly TRBD1 on 5 matching bases. With 8 bases removed from V and 3 bases from J, the gap between germline ends came to 16 bases. Germline V gives CDR1 LNHNV, CDR2 YYDKDF (reference sequence). The CDR3 contains 14 residues. The CDR3 protein is CATSRRGRDYGYTF. DNA of the CDR3: TGTGCCACCTCCCGAAGGGGCAGGGACTATGGCTACACCTTC.

This rearrangement joins TRBV7-3 to TRBJ1-5; unclear D gene. This CDR3 has 13 amino acids. The germline gives CDR1 SGHTA, CDR2 FQGTGA. V dropped 5 bases and J dropped 4 bases, with 9 bases sitting between them. CDR3 nucleotide sequence: TGTGCCAGCAGCGAAGGACCTAATCAGCCCCAGCATTTT. It yields the protein CASSEGPNQPQHF. The full variable domain, completed using reference TRBV7-3 and TRBJ1-5, is GAGVSQTPSNKVTEKGKYVELRCDPISGHTALYWYRQSLGQGPEFLIYFQGTGAADDSGLPNDRFFAVRPEGSVSTLKIQRTERGDSAVYLCASSEGPNQPQHFGDGTRLSIL.

The chain joins TRBV9 to TRBJ2-7; D gene ambiguous. The germline gives CDR1 SGDLS, CDR2 YYNGEE. This CDR3 has 14 residues. V lost 0 bases and J 0 bases, leaving 7 bases between the germline ends. CDR3 DNA sequence: TGTGCCAGCAGCGTAGAACTCCTCTCCTACGAGCAGTACTTC. This encodes CASSVELLSYEQYF.